The entry below gives a single TCR beta chain sequence along with its context. Its antigen is still unknown. Measured from the cysteine to the phenylalanine, the CDR3 is 15 residues long. No nucleotide data were recorded. CDR1 and CDR2 (MDHEN, SYDVKM) derive from the germline V gene. Library construction relied on 5' RACE. Preparation of each TCR library used 3,000 to 4,000 ng of total RNA. For each sample, cDNA was synthesized in eight separate reactions using SMARTScribe reverse transcriptase. Unique molecular identifiers containing a 6-nucleotide sample barcode were introduced through template switching during cDNA synthesis. Amplification of TCRalpha and TCRbeta cDNA involved two nested PCRs of 16 and 9 cycles, and each PCR was followed by bead purification. Before amplification, the cDNA was treated with uracil DNA-glycosylase and purified using the QIAquick PCR purification kit. The second PCR was the step at which Illumina TruSeq-compatible adapters and sample-specific barcodes were added. TapeStation and Qubit were used to check library quality and concentration, and about 5.2 ng of each library went into the pool. The pooled libraries were sequenced with 2 x 100 bp reads and custom sequencing primers on an Illumina HiSeq2500 single-index Rapid Run. On the study's bioinformatics: PCR and sequencing errors were corrected by UMI-based consensus assembly using MiGEC version 1.2.6. MiXCR version 2.1.1 handled V(D)J alignment, clonotype assembly and CDR3 extraction. Normalisation of gene usage, clonotype sharing and MAIT/NKT TCR abundance was achieved by analysing the top 1000, 10 000 and 20 000 clonotypes per sample. After downsampling to 27 000 UMIs, diversity was calculated as the inverse Simpson index using the vegan R package. Paired Mann-Whitney U tests on discordant twin pairs were used, with Benjamini-Hochberg multiple-testing correction. TCRdb reprocessed the reads and lists each CDR3 protein sequence as a single entry, with no DNA. The V and J calls were not made by the authors but by TCRdb's processing. The table of this sample itemizes fewer than 550,000 distinct CDR3 sequences. Under 3% of the sample rests with the top ten.

This sample was included in a study of monozygotic twins with inflammatory bowel disease (dated by TCRdb to between 2019 and 2020). Describing the broader study: A total of 28 monozygotic twin pairs were included in the full study, comprising nine German pairs (four IBD-concordant, five IBD-discordant) and 19 IBD-discordant Danish pairs. Each individual had, on average, about 151 000 unique TCRalpha sequences and 181 000 unique TCRbeta sequences available for analysis. The search for disease-associated traits relied mainly on comparing IBD patients with their genetically identical healthy co-twins within discordant pairs.

The research as a whole found: Distinction between different T cell subtypes could not be achieved in the analysis. A decrease in TCRbeta repertoire diversity, as measured by inverse Simpson index, was observed in IBD patients compared with their healthy co-twins. No single strong signal or clonotype linked to IBD turned up in the results, so the idea that one exists was not supported. Because patients were on differing immunosuppressive treatments, the repertoires may have picked up extra background noise and inter-individual variability. Concordant and discordant twins showed no difference in repertoire similarity, possibly because of limited statistical power. Fewer clonotypes were shared with other individuals by IBD patients than by healthy twins, most markedly in patients showing signs of disease activity.

From each donor, a 2.5 ml peripheral blood sample was collected into PAXgene tubes and kept at -80 degrees C. Without any T cell sorting, total RNA was extracted from whole blood using the PAXgene blood miRNA kit on an automated QIAcube. Peripheral blood from monozygotic twin pairs who were concordant or discordant for inflammatory bowel disease underwent deep TCRalpha and TCRbeta repertoire profiling using unique molecular barcoding. For every twin pair, smoking habits were documented, and each individual was categorised as a current, former or never smoker. Material: blood. This chain joins TRBV28 to TRBJ2-7; TCRdb calls TRBD1, which cannot be checked without DNA. The clonotype was recovered from a human donor with ulcerative colitis or Crohn's disease, or a healthy co-twin of an affected twin (not recorded which). The CDR3 in this case is CASSRTGIGSYEQYF.